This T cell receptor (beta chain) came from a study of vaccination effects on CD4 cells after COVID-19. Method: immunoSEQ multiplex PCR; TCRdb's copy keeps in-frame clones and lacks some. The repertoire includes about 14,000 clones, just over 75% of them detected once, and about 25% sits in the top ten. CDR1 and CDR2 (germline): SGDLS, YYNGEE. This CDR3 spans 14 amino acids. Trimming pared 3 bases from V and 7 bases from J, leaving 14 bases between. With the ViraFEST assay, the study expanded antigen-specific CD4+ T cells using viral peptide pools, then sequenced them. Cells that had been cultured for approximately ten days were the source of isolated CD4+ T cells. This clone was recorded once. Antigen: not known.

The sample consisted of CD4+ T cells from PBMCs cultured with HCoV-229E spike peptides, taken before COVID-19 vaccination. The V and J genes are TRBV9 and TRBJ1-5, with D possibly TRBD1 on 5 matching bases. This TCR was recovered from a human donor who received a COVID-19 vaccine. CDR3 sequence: CASSDSGLGQPQHF. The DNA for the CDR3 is TGTGCCAGCAGCGACTCAGGGCTGGGGCAGCCCCAGCATTTT.